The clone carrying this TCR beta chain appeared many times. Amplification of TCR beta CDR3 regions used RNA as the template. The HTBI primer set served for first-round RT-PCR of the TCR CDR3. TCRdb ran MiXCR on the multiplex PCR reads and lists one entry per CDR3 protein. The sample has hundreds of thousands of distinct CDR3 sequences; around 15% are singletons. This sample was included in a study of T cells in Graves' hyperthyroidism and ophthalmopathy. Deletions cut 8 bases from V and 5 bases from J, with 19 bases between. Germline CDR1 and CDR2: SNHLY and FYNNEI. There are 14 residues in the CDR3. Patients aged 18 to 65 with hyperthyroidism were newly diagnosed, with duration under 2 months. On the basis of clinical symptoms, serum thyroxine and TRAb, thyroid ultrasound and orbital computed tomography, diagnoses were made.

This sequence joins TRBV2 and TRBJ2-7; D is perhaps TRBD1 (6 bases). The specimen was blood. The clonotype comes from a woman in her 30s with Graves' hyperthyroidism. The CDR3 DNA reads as TGTGCCAGCCACAAGGATACAGGGCTTGACGAGCAGTACTTC. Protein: CASHKDTGLDEQYF.